What follows describes a single T cell receptor beta chain. As processed by the authors: Reference gene primer amplification yielded estimated nucleated cell counts. Sequencing was performed with immunoSEQ multiplex PCR; in TCRdb, only in-frame clones are kept and a portion is missing. V, J and clone size were drawn from that table, and D and trimming were deduced from the DNA. The sample has around 250,000 clones, approximately 85% seen once. Residents of 24 US areas, aged about 18 to 100 years, made up the participants. Clinical histories supplied by participants themselves formed the basis of cohort assignment. Cohort 3 donors were reported recovered after two negative PCRs, clearance, or symptom resolution. The V and J ends lost 0 bases and 6 bases, in that order; junction bases with no gene match: 5. Germline CDR1 reads SGHTA; CDR2 reads FQGNSA. This CDR3 spans 15 amino acids. This specimen belongs to a study of blood T cell repertoires in COVID-19.

The sample consisted of PBMCs or T cells enriched from blood (not recorded which). The chain joins TRBV7-2 to TRBJ2-3; 8 positions agree with TRBD2. This receptor was identified in a woman aged 45 to 65 who had recovered from COVID-19. The CDR3 protein is CASSLALLAADTQYF. CDR3 bases: TGTGCCAGCAGCTTAGCCTTACTAGCGGCTGATACGCAGTATTTT.